This TCR beta chain was observed in a study of patients and donors after allogeneic stem cell transplantation. TCRdb called the RT-PCR reads again in MiXCR, with one record for every CDR3 protein. Here the sample spans about 400,000 distinct CDR3 sequences, 16% being singletons. Germline CDR1 is SGHVS and CDR2 is FQNEAQ. The CDR3 has 12 residues. The V end lost 2 bases, the J end lost 7 bases, and 6 bases lay between the germline ends. The specimen was blood, either unsorted or a sorted T cell fraction (not recorded which). This receptor was taken from a human donor who was either an allogeneic HSCT recipient or a stem cell or donor lymphocyte infusion donor (not recorded which). It is not recorded whose cells these are; they may come from a transplant donor. The V gene is TRBV7-8, the J gene TRBJ1-5; no clear D. CDR3 loop: CASSLPDQPQHF. DNA for the CDR3: TGTGCCAGCAGCTTACCTGACCAGCCCCAGCATTTT. Drawing the rest from reference TRBV7-8 and TRBJ1-5, the complete variable domain is GAGVSQSPRYKVAKRGQDVALRCDPISGHVSLFWYQQALGQGPEFLTYFQNEAQLDKSGLPSDRFFAERPEGSVSTLKIQRTQQEDSAVYLCASSLPDQPQHFGDGTRLSIL.